The next 32 T cell receptor beta chains were all read from a single sample in a study of persistence of HIV-infected CD4 T cells. These receptors have no known antigen. Sequencing used immunoSEQ version 4 in survey mode. Some clones are missing from TCRdb's copy, which holds only in-frame ones; the method was immunoSEQ multiplex PCR. The repertoire has roughly 43,000 clones, 91% of them found once; the top ten carry 1.8%. This nonspecific control used anti-CD3/anti-CD28 bead stimulation of CD4+ T cells. Sorting of responding CD4+ T cells relied on upregulated CD40 ligand together with CD69. Here the sequenced sample was CD4+ T cells sorted from PBMCs after 18-hour stimulation, taken from a patient who received antiretroviral therapy. The receptor set was obtained from an adult man with HIV who was CMV-seropositive.

The chain is built from TRBV28 and TRBJ1-2; D is ambiguous. The CDR3 runs to 13 residues. With 5 bases removed from V and 3 bases from J, the gap between germline ends came to 10 bases. Per the germline V gene, CDR1 is MDHEN and CDR2 is SYDVKM. Written as DNA, the CDR3 is TGTGCCAGCAGTGTGGACGTAGACTATGGCTACACCTTC. Its translation is CASSVDVDYGYTF.

The chain carries TRBV5-1 and TRBJ1-1; D is unresolved. This CDR3 spans 13 amino acids. CDR1 SGHRS and CDR2 YFSETQ come from the germline V gene. The germline V and J ends were trimmed by 1 base and 2 bases, with 6 bases remaining between them. CDR3 sequence (DNA): TGCGCCAGCAGCTTGCCAGAAAACACTGAAGCTTTCTTT. This codes for CASSLPENTEAFF.

The CDR3 spells CASSGDRYHYGYTF. The DNA of the CDR3 is TGTGCCAGCAGCGGTGACAGGTACCACTATGGCTACACCTTC. This chain connects TRBV7-9 to TRBJ1-2; tentative D call: TRBD1 (6 bases). Germline V gene lookup returns CDR1 SEHNR and CDR2 FQNEAQ (reference sequence). This CDR3 is 14 amino acids long. The germline V and J ends were trimmed by 5 bases and 3 bases, with 13 bases remaining between them.

The rearrangement uses TRBV3-1 (or the pseudogene TRBV3-2) and TRBJ2-7; D is unresolved. The CDR3 has 12 residues. V was clipped by 3 bases and J by 6 bases, with 9 bases between them. CDR1 is LGHDT and CDR2 is YNNKEL in the germline V gene (reference sequence). This CDR3 reads CASSHQPFEQYF. CDR3 sequence (DNA): TGTGCCAGCAGCCACCAACCATTCGAGCAGTACTTC.

The gene calls are TRBV6-5 and TRBJ2-1; 10 bases match TRBD2. CDR3 length: 12 residues. Per germline, CDR1 MNHEY and CDR2 SVGAGI. V dropped 7 bases and J dropped 12; count of bases not matched to a gene: 6. The CDR3 is CASTIAGGPQFF. The CDR3 DNA sequence: TGTGCCAGCACCATAGCGGGGGGCCCGCAGTTCTTC.

V usage is TRBV27 and J usage is TRBJ1-1, with 8 bases fitting TRBD1. V shed 6 bases and J 0 bases; nucleotides not matched to a gene: 15. There are 18 residues in the CDR3. CDR1 and CDR2 (germline): MNHEY, SMNVEV (reference sequence). For the CDR3, the DNA is TGTGCCAGCAGATTCGGACAGGGAAGAGAGGACATGAACACTGAAGCTTTCTTT. Protein product: CASRFGQGREDMNTEAFF.

The chain is built from TRBV3-1 (or the pseudogene TRBV3-2) and TRBJ1-2, with TRBD1 as a possible D gene (6 bases). V was cut by 3 bases and J by 4 bases, with 15 bases left in between. This CDR3 contains 15 residues. The germline CDR1 and CDR2 sequences are LGHDT and YNNKEL (reference sequence). The DNA for the CDR3 is TGTGCCAGCAGCCAGCGACAGGCGACCTCCTATGGCTACACCTTC. It is translated as CASSQRQATSYGYTF.

The chain has TRBV19 and TRBJ2-3; D is undetermined. Deletions cut 5 bases from V and 0 bases from J, with 9 bases between. Germline V CDR1 and CDR2: LNHDA, SQIVND (reference sequence). This CDR3 spans 14 amino acids. CDR3 region: CASSWAPSTDTQYF. CDR3 in DNA: TGTGCCAGTAGTTGGGCCCCTAGCACAGATACGCAGTATTTT.

The chain has TRBV3-1 (or the pseudogene TRBV3-2) and TRBJ1-4, with 8 bases aligning to TRBD1. The trim removed 1 base at V and 8 bases at J, leaving 3 bases unmatched. The CDR3 covers 14 residues. Germline V lookup: CDR1 LGHDT, CDR2 YNNKEL (reference sequence). CDR3 sequence: CASSQAGGGEKLFF. CDR3 bases: TGTGCCAGCAGCCAAGCAGGGGGCGGAGAAAAACTGTTTTTT.

The chain employs TRBV19 and TRBJ2-3; D is unclear. CDR3 size: 13 residues. The ends were cut back, 10 bases at V and 0 bases at J, with 11 bases in the middle. Germline V gives CDR1 LNHDA, CDR2 SQIVND (reference sequence). CDR3 DNA sequence: TGTGCCACCGGCGACCTTAGCACAGATACGCAGTATTTT. This translates into CATGDLSTDTQYF.

The chain is built from TRBV2 and TRBJ2-7; 8 nucleotides agree with TRBD1. CDR3 size: 13 residues. Trimming removed 6 bases from V and 6 bases from J; junction bases left unmatched: 7. CDR1 is SNHLY and CDR2 is FYNNEI in the germline V gene. The CDR3 region has the DNA TGTGCCAGCAGACGACAGGGGAATGGCGAGCAGTACTTC. Residues: CASRRQGNGEQYF.

The chain is built from TRBV19 and TRBJ1-2, with no clear D. The CDR3 runs 13 residues. Germline V lookup: CDR1 LNHDA, CDR2 SQIVND (reference sequence). V lost 1 base and J lost 11, with 14 bases in between. The CDR3 reads CASSIANDRLYTF. Written as DNA, the CDR3 is TGTGCCAGTAGTATAGCCAACGATCGGCTTTACACCTTC.

The gene calls are TRBV7-9 and TRBJ2-7; 8 bases are shared with TRBD1. V trimming: 1 base; J trimming: 1 base; junction bases outside the gene matches: 3. Germline CDR1 SEHNR, CDR2 FQNEAQ (reference sequence). CDR3 length: 15 amino acids. CDR3 amino acids: CASSLGQGFSYEQYF. In DNA, the CDR3 is TGTGCCAGCAGCTTAGGACAGGGGTTTTCCTACGAGCAGTACTTC.

CDR3 residues: CASSLYGGGRMNTGELFF. The DNA for the CDR3 is TGTGCCAGCAGCTTATACGGAGGGGGGCGGATGAACACCGGGGAGCTGTTTTTT. J is TRBJ2-2 and V is TRBV11-3, with D perhaps matching TRBD1 or TRBD2 (6 bases each). The germline V and J ends were trimmed by 2 bases and 1 base, with 17 bases remaining between them. CDR3 length: 18 residues. In germline, CDR1 is SGHNT, CDR2 YENEEA. Filled out from reference TRBV11-3 and TRBJ2-2, the complete variable domain reads EAGVVQSPRYKIIEKKQPVAFWCNPISGHNTLYWYLQNLGQGPELLIRYENEEAVDDSQLPKDRFSAERLKGVDSTLKIQPAELGDSAVYLCASSLYGGGRMNTGELFFGEGSRLTVL.

The rearrangement uses TRBV27 and TRBJ2-3, with a weak D call TRBD2 (6 bases). The CDR3 has 17 residues. Germline V gene lookup returns CDR1 MNHEY and CDR2 SMNVEV (reference sequence). Trimming took off 6 bases at V and 4 bases at J, with 23 bases between the two ends. The CDR3 region has the DNA TGTGCCAGCAGCCACCCGGGACTCCCTTTGCAAGCAGATACGCAGTATTTT. Amino acid sequence: CASSHPGLPLQADTQYF.

This clone was counted once. The J gene is TRBJ1-4, the V gene TRBV3-1 (or the pseudogene TRBV3-2); 9 bases match TRBD1. Germline trimming cut 6 bases from V and 3 bases from J; bases unmatched to any gene: 5. The CDR3 extends over 15 amino acids. The V gene's germline CDR1 is LGHDT and CDR2 YNNKEL (reference sequence). The CDR3 coding sequence is TGTGCCAGCAGTTCCACAGGGGGCTCTAATGAAAAACTGTTTTTT. It specifies CASSSTGGSNEKLFF.

V is TRBV7-2 and J is TRBJ2-1; D is ambiguous. Germline CDR1 and CDR2: SGHTA and FQGNSA. The ends were cut back, 1 base at V and 4 bases at J, with 5 bases in the middle. The CDR3 loop spans 13 amino acids. The CDR3 coding sequence is TGTGCCAGCAGCTTAGGACGGTACAATGAGCAGTTCTTC. This encodes CASSLGRYNEQFF.

This clone has just one count. The rearrangement joins TRBV7-8 to TRBJ2-2; TRBD2 matches at 13 bases. Trimming removed 2 bases from V and 1 base from J; junction bases left unmatched: 4. Germline CDR1 reads SGHVS; CDR2 reads FQNEAQ. This CDR3 is 18 amino acids long. CDR3 in amino acids: CASSLYGLAGENTGELFF. The CDR3 DNA reads TGTGCCAGCAGCTTATATGGACTAGCGGGGGAGAACACCGGGGAGCTGTTTTTT.

The rearrangement uses TRBV7-3 and TRBJ2-1; 11 bases are a match to TRBD2. The CDR3 totals 15 residues. Germline V lookup: CDR1 SGHTA, CDR2 FQGTGA. J gave up 6 bases and V 4 bases, and 5 bases lay outside the gene matches. The CDR3 DNA reads as TGTGCCAGCAGCTCCGTAGCGGGGGGGCCCAATGAGCAGTTCTTC. Translated: CASSSVAGGPNEQFF.

The chain uses TRBV4-1 and TRBJ2-3; 11 bases match TRBD1. There are 15 residues in the CDR3. CDR1 is MGHRA, CDR2 YSYEKL, per germline. J was trimmed by 7 bases and V by 3 bases; bases with no gene match: 6. CDR3 in DNA: TGCGCCAGCAGCCAGGGGACAGGGGGAGAGTATACGCAGTATTTT. Translation gives CASSQGTGGEYTQYF.

V usage is TRBV4-2 and J usage is TRBJ1-4, with D possibly matching TRBD1 (5 bases). The CDR3 consists of 12 residues. From germline, CDR1 is LGHNA and CDR2 YNFKEQ. With 4 bases removed from V and 7 bases from J, the gap between germline ends came to 7 bases. CDR3 region: CASSPGGEKLFF. As DNA, the CDR3 is TGTGCCAGCAGCCCGGGGGGTGAAAAACTGTTTTTT.

The rearrangement joins TRBV3-1 (or the pseudogene TRBV3-2) to TRBJ2-3, with D possibly matching TRBD2 (7 bases). This CDR3 is built from 15 residues. Germline loops: CDR1 LGHDT, CDR2 YNNKEL (reference sequence). The V end was cut by 1 base, the J end by 2 bases, with 10 bases between. CDR3 protein: CASSQVGGLTDTQYF. The CDR3 DNA reads TGTGCCAGCAGCCAAGTCGGGGGGCTCACAGATACGCAGTATTTT.

The rearrangement uses TRBV28 and TRBJ1-2; D gene unclear. The germline gives CDR1 MDHEN, CDR2 SYDVKM. This CDR3 comprises 12 residues. The V end lost 2 bases, the J end lost 7 bases, and 8 bases lay between the germline ends. CDR3 DNA: TGTGCCAGCAGTTTACACTACCCTGGCTACACCTTC. This gives the protein CASSLHYPGYTF.

This clone has just a few counts. The chain combines TRBV19 with TRBJ1-6, with no clear D. Germline V gene data show CDR1 as LNHDA and CDR2 as SQIVND (reference sequence). The CDR3 is made up of 14 amino acids. V was cut by 1 base and J by 7 bases, with 8 bases left in between. CDR3 bases: TGTGCCAGTAGTATAGCCGGGGAGAATTCACCCCTCCACTTT. Protein: CASSIAGENSPLHF.

This clone was seen once. The chain uses TRBV7-8 and TRBJ2-7; D gene uncertain. The V end lost 4 bases, the J end lost 2 bases, and 3 bases lay between the germline ends. The germline V gene encodes CDR1 SGHVS and CDR2 FQNEAQ. There are 11 residues in the CDR3. The chain's CDR3 is CASSSAYEQYF. In DNA form, the CDR3 reads TGTGCCAGCAGCTCGGCCTACGAGCAGTACTTC.

This chain links TRBV2 with TRBJ1-2; D remains unclear. V was cut by 8 bases and J by 5 bases, with 15 bases left in between. CDR1 is SNHLY, CDR2 FYNNEI, per germline. The CDR3 is 13 amino acids. The CDR3 loop reads CASLIRQEYGYTF. In nucleotides, the CDR3 is TGTGCCAGCCTCATACGGCAGGAATATGGCTACACCTTC.

The CDR3 region is CASSIRRRFYTF. The CDR3 coding sequence is TGTGCCAGCAGTATAAGACGGCGGTTCTACACCTTC. The chain uses TRBV28 and TRBJ1-2; the D is unclear. The CDR3 is 12 residues long. Germline V CDR1 and CDR2: MDHEN, SYDVKM. Trimming stripped 5 bases from V and 10 bases from J, with 14 bases between.

This chain connects TRBV27 to TRBJ1-2, with 7 nucleotides matching TRBD1. The CDR3 length is 15 residues. V gave up 6 bases and J gave up 4 bases; unmatched junction bases: 11. Germline CDR1 and CDR2: MNHEY and SMNVEV (reference sequence). This CDR3 is CASSTGAHLGYGYTF. CDR3 coding DNA: TGTGCCAGCAGCACAGGGGCCCATCTCGGCTATGGCTACACCTTC.

V and J are TRBV2 and TRBJ1-5; D remains unclear. With 3 bases removed from V and 0 bases from J, the gap between germline ends came to 9 bases. CDR1 is SNHLY, CDR2 FYNNEI, per germline. CDR3 length: 15 residues. In nucleotides, the CDR3 is TGTGCCAGCAGTGAGGCCAGAAGTAGCAATCAGCCCCAGCATTTT. Translated, it gives CASSEARSSNQPQHF. Variable domain in full (rest from reference TRBV2 and TRBJ1-5): EPEVTQTPSHQVTQMGQEVILRCVPISNHLYFYWYRQILGQKVEFLVSFYNNEISEKSEIFDDQFSVERPDGSNFTLKIRSTKLEDSAMYFCASSEARSSNQPQHFGDGTRLSIL.

V and J are TRBV5-8 and TRBJ2-7, with 8 bases identical to TRBD2. Trimming at V came to 0 bases and at J to 7 bases, leaving 6 bases not matched to a gene. The CDR3 consists of 14 residues. Germline V gives CDR1 SGHTS, CDR2 YDEGEE. CDR3 region: CASSLVRGAREQYF. The CDR3 nucleotides are TGTGCCAGCAGCTTGGTGCGGGGGGCGAGAGAGCAGTACTTC.

Only a few counts were recorded for this clone. This chain links TRBV10-3 with TRBJ1-6; 9 nucleotides align to TRBD1. Germline V gives CDR1 ENHRY, CDR2 SYGVKD. Losses at the gene ends were 6 bases for V and 5 bases for J; bases not matched to a gene: 2. CDR3 length: 14 amino acids. The CDR3 DNA sequence: TGTGCCATCAGGGGACAGGGTGATAATTCACCCCTCCACTTT. This translates into CAIRGQGDNSPLHF.

V usage is TRBV27 and J usage is TRBJ2-3; D not resolved. The CDR3 length is 14 residues. The V gene lost 1 base and the J gene lost 5 bases, with 10 bases spanning the gap. From germline, CDR1 is MNHEY and CDR2 SMNVEV (reference sequence). The chain's CDR3 is CASSLLPHIDTQYF. The CDR3 DNA reads TGTGCCAGCAGTTTATTGCCCCACATAGATACGCAGTATTTT.